These 18 T cell receptor beta chains were sequenced from one sample in a study of T cell changes during pregnancy in multiple sclerosis. Sequencing was performed with immunoSEQ multiplex PCR; in TCRdb, only in-frame clones are kept and a portion is missing. The repertoire has around 31,000 clones, 85% to 95% of them found once; the top ten carry roughly 0.74%. The material sequenced was CD4+ T cells from peripheral blood mononuclear cells, taken in the first trimester of pregnancy. Receptor source: a female donor with multiple sclerosis, enrolled in a pregnancy study.

The V gene is TRBV5-1, the J gene TRBJ1-4; TRBD1 matches 9 bases. The CDR3 spans 19 residues. Germline CDR1 is SGHRS and CDR2 is YFSETQ. V trimming: 3 bases; J trimming: 8 bases; junction bases outside the gene matches: 20. The CDR3 DNA reads TGCGCCAGCAGCTGGATTCCGGGACAGGGCCCTTTGGGAGAAGAAAAACTGTTTTTT. Its protein product is CASSWIPGQGPLGEEKLFF. Full variable domain (missing parts from reference TRBV5-1 and TRBJ1-4): KAGVTQTPRYLIKTRGQQVTLSCSPISGHRSVSWYQQTPGQGLQFLFEYFSETQRNKGNFPGRFSGRQFSNSRSEMNVSTLELGDSALYLCASSWIPGQGPLGEEKLFFGSGTQLSVL.

The CDR3 DNA reads as TGTGCCAGCACCTCGACAGCTAGCACAGATACGCAGTATTTT. This codes for CASTSTASTDTQYF. The chain carries TRBV6-5 and TRBJ2-3, with D perhaps TRBD1 (5 bases). Germline CDR1 reads MNHEY; CDR2 reads SVGAGI. Trimming removed 7 bases from V and 0 bases from J, with 11 bases in between. This CDR3 has 14 residues.

The genes are TRBV29-1 and TRBJ1-1; D unclear. The CDR3 is 11 residues long. The germline V gene encodes CDR1 SQVTM and CDR2 ANQGSEA. V shed 4 bases and J shed 8 bases, with 11 bases lying between them. CDR3 nucleotides: TGCAGCGTTGTGTCGACACCAGAAGCTTTCTTT. It specifies CSVVSTPEAFF.

This chain links TRBV19 with TRBJ1-2; D gene ambiguous. The V gene's germline CDR1 is LNHDA and CDR2 SQIVND (reference sequence). The V and J ends lost 1 base and 2 bases respectively, with 11 bases between them. The CDR3 totals 15 residues. CDR3 nucleotides: TGTGCCAGTAGTATAGGGAGGAGGCTCAACTATGGCTACACCTTC. It is translated as CASSIGRRLNYGYTF. The full variable domain, its missing parts supplied by reference TRBV19 and TRBJ1-2, is DGGITQSPKYLFRKEGQNVTLSCEQNLNHDAMYWYRQDPGQGLRLIYYSQIVNDFQKGDIAEGYSVSREKKESFPLTVTSAQKNPTAFYLCASSIGRRLNYGYTFGSGTRLTVV.

The chain employs TRBV28 and TRBJ1-1; D remains unclear. Trimming shortened V by 8 bases and J by 5 bases, and 12 bases separated the two germline ends. CDR3 length equals 12 residues. Germline V lookup: CDR1 MDHEN, CDR2 SYDVKM. As DNA, the CDR3 is TGTGCCAGCGGCGGGGTATCAACTGAAGCTTTCTTT. Translating gives CASGGVSTEAFF.

This clone was detected only once. This chain links TRBV10-3 with TRBJ1-1; 7 bases fit TRBD1. The CDR3 runs 14 residues. V was pared by 4 bases and J by 1 base, with 3 bases of the junction left unmatched. Germline CDR1 is ENHRY and CDR2 is SYGVKD. CDR3 nucleotide sequence: TGTGCCATCAGTGTGAGGGGGCCGAACACTGAAGCTTTCTTT. Its translation is CAISVRGPNTEAFF.

This clone appeared a few times. The chain is built from TRBV2 and TRBJ1-5; 8 bases fit TRBD1. The germline V gene encodes CDR1 SNHLY and CDR2 FYNNEI. Germline trimming cut 8 bases from V and 2 bases from J; bases unmatched to any gene: 5. The CDR3 consists of 14 residues. CDR3 DNA sequence: TGTGCCAGCCGTCAGGACAGGGGCAATCAGCCCCAGCATTTT. This encodes CASRQDRGNQPQHF.

The chain recombines TRBV5-6 with TRBJ2-1, with a tentative D call TRBD1 (6 bases). There are 14 residues in the CDR3. V was trimmed by 4 bases and J by 8 bases, leaving 16 bases between them. Germline V gene lookup returns CDR1 SGHDT and CDR2 YYEEEE. For the CDR3, the DNA is TGTGCCAGCAGCGTATTACAGGGTTTCGATGAGCAGTTCTTC. Translating gives CASSVLQGFDEQFF.

The V gene is TRBV6-5, the J gene TRBJ2-7; TRBD2 agrees at 12 bases. Germline-derived CDR1 and CDR2 are MNHEY and SVGAGI. Unmatched junction bases numbered 6, after V lost 2 bases and J lost 4 bases. CDR3 length: 16 amino acids. CDR3: CASSYRPSGGEYEQYF. The CDR3 nucleotides read TGTGCCAGCAGTTACAGGCCTAGCGGGGGGGAATACGAGCAGTACTTC.

The gene calls are TRBV5-1 and TRBJ2-2; 9 nucleotides align to TRBD1. Unmatched junction bases numbered 7, after V lost 5 bases and J lost 5 bases. The CDR3 consists of 15 residues. CDR1 is SGHRS and CDR2 is YFSETQ in the germline V gene. The CDR3 bases are TGCGCCAGCAGACGACAGGGGGAAGGGACCGGGGAGCTGTTTTTT. Its translation is CASRRQGEGTGELFF.

Here the CDR3 DNA reads TGCGCCAGCAGCCAAGATGGTAGGGGGTCGAAGCGCACTGAAGCTTTCTTT. The encoded protein is CASSQDGRGSKRTEAFF. This chain links TRBV4-1 with TRBJ1-1; D might be TRBD1 (6 bases). The germline V and J ends were trimmed by 0 bases and 4 bases, with 18 bases remaining between them. Germline V CDR1 and CDR2: MGHRA, YSYEKL. The CDR3 has 17 residues.

J is TRBJ1-1 and V is TRBV18; the D is unclear. Germline V gene data show CDR1 as KGHSH and CDR2 as LQKENI. Trimming stripped 7 bases from V and 8 bases from J, with 11 bases between. The CDR3 runs 11 residues. CDR3 loop: CASWAGGEAFF. As DNA, the CDR3 is TGTGCCAGCTGGGCGGGAGGAGAAGCTTTCTTT. The whole variable domain, filled in from reference TRBV18 and TRBJ1-1, reads NAGVMQNPRHLVRRRGQEARLRCSPMKGHSHVYWYRQLPEEGLKFMVYLQKENIIDESGMPKERFSAEFPKEGPSILRIQQVVRGDSAAYFCASWAGGEAFFGQGTRLTVV.

V usage is TRBV6-1 and J usage is TRBJ1-3; no firm D call. The CDR3 totals 13 residues. Germline CDR1 is MNHNS and CDR2 is SASEGT. The V end lost 3 bases, the J end lost 4 bases, and 7 bases lay between the germline ends. In nucleotides, the CDR3 is TGTGCCAGCAGTGAGGTCGGGGGAAACACCATATATTTT. This codes for CASSEVGGNTIYF.

The chain links TRBV9 to TRBJ1-5; 9 positions agree with TRBD1. Germline V gives CDR1 SGDLS, CDR2 YYNGEE. The trim removed 3 bases at V and 6 bases at J, leaving 4 bases unmatched. CDR3 size: 14 residues. CDR3 bases: TGTGCCAGCAGCGCGGGACAGGGAGGTCAGCCCCAGCATTTT. This codes for CASSAGQGGQPQHF.

This chain uses TRBV5-5 with TRBJ2-5; possibly TRBD1 for D (6 bases). The V and J ends lost 3 bases and 0 bases respectively, with 21 bases between them. Germline V gene data show CDR1 as SGHKS and CDR2 as YYEKEE (reference sequence). This CDR3 has 18 amino acids. The CDR3 sequence: CASSSYPDWTEDQETQYF. CDR3 DNA: TGTGCCAGCAGCTCCTATCCAGATTGGACAGAGGACCAAGAGACCCAGTACTTC. Using reference TRBV5-5 and TRBJ2-5 for the parts outside the CDR3, the full variable domain is DAGVTQSPTHLIKTRGQQVTLRCSPISGHKSVSWYQQVLGQGPQFIFQYYEKEERGRGNFPDRFSARQFPNYSSELNVNALLLGDSALYLCASSSYPDWTEDQETQYFGPGTRLLVL.

The chain uses TRBV7-2 and TRBJ2-7, with 9 bases that match TRBD2. Germline CDR1 reads SGHTA; CDR2 reads FQGNSA. Trimming cost V 2 bases and J 4 bases; bases outside gene matches: 9. The CDR3 spans 16 residues. In DNA, the CDR3 is TGTGCCAGCAGCTTACAGGGCGGGGGGGAACCGTACGAGCAGTACTTC. Translated: CASSLQGGGEPYEQYF.

The chain employs TRBV19 and TRBJ1-5; D is perhaps TRBD1 (6 bases). The ends were cut back, 4 bases at V and 4 bases at J, with 11 bases in the middle. CDR1 LNHDA and CDR2 SQIVND come from the germline V gene (reference sequence). The CDR3 has 14 residues. The CDR3 DNA is TGTGCCAGTAGTAAGGGTCAGGGGAATCAGCCCCAGCATTTT. Its protein product is CASSKGQGNQPQHF.

In its sample, this clone was seen once. This rearrangement joins TRBV9 to TRBJ1-4; 10 bases match TRBD1. The germline gives CDR1 SGDLS, CDR2 YYNGEE. Trimming took 3 bases from V and 5 from J; bases not matched to a gene: 4. The CDR3 runs 15 residues. DNA for the CDR3: TGTGCCAGCAGCGCCTTGGACAGGGGGAATGAAAAACTGTTTTTT. Translated: CASSALDRGNEKLFF.